The next 18 T cell receptor beta chains were all read from a single sample in a study of cytomegalovirus exposure and HLA in healthy donors. 60 Vbeta and 13 Jbeta primers were used in PCR. The repertoire was sequenced with immunoSEQ multiplex PCR; TCRdb's copy has only in-frame clones and lacks some. Its listing shows 80,000 to 100,000 clones. Sequencing used PBMCs. These TCRs come from a woman aged 30 to 39 in good health and CMV-seronegative.

This chain joins TRBV9 and TRBJ2-2; D perhaps matches TRBD1 (5 bases). V was shortened by 3 bases and J by 7 bases, with 13 bases between the two germline ends. The CDR3 runs 14 residues. Germline CDR1 reads SGDLS; CDR2 reads YYNGEE. Written as DNA, the CDR3 is TGTGCCAGCAGCGCCCGTCTCCAGGGCGGGGAGCTGTTTTTT. It translates to CASSARLQGGELFF.

V usage is TRBV19 and J usage is TRBJ1-6; D is uncertain. CDR1 and CDR2 (germline): LNHDA, SQIVND (reference sequence). V gave up 7 bases and J gave up 7 bases, with 11 bases separating them. The CDR3 has 13 residues. The CDR3 DNA follows: TGTGCCAGTACCCCCGCGCGGAATTCACCCCTCCACTTT. Residues: CASTPARNSPLHF.

The V and J genes are TRBV7-9 and TRBJ2-7; weak D call: TRBD2 (5 bases). The V end lost 6 bases, the J end lost 6 bases, and 15 bases lay between the germline ends. There are 13 residues in the CDR3. The germline gives CDR1 SEHNR, CDR2 FQNEAQ (reference sequence). CDR3 sequence: CASRYGNYLEQYF. Here the CDR3 DNA reads TGTGCCAGCAGATACGGGAACTACCTCGAGCAGTACTTC.

The rearrangement joins TRBV29-1 to TRBJ2-1, with a possible D match to TRBD1 (7 bases). The V end lost 8 bases, the J end lost 6 bases, and 23 bases lay between the germline ends. Per germline, CDR1 SQVTM and CDR2 ANQGSEA. This CDR3 contains 15 residues. This CDR3 reads CSLRGVDVSPNEQFF. In DNA, the CDR3 is TGCAGCCTCAGGGGGGTGGACGTTAGTCCCAATGAGCAGTTCTTC.

V gene TRBV6-6 combines with J gene TRBJ1-2; unclear D gene. The germline V and J ends were trimmed by 6 bases and 4 bases, with 9 bases remaining between them. The CDR3 extends over 12 amino acids. Germline CDR1 and CDR2: MNHNY and SVGAGI (reference sequence). The CDR3 spells CASSPQAYGYTF. In DNA form, the CDR3 reads TGTGCCAGCAGCCCTCAGGCCTATGGCTACACCTTC.

CDR3: CASSSEGQGLRGYTF. The CDR3 nucleotides read TGTGCCAGCAGCTCGGAGGGACAGGGACTTAGGGGCTACACCTTC. The genes are TRBV7-9 and TRBJ1-2, with TRBD1 matching over 9 bases. Germline lookup yields CDR1 SEHNR and CDR2 FQNEAQ (reference sequence). CDR3 size: 15 residues. V was pared by 4 bases and J by 8 bases, with 11 bases of the junction left unmatched.

V and J are TRBV4-1 and TRBJ2-2; 7 nucleotides agree with TRBD2. CDR3 length: 13 amino acids. Germline V gene sequence: CDR1 MGHRA, CDR2 YSYEKL. V was clipped by 6 bases and J by 5 bases; unmatched bases: 3. CDR3 residues: CASRGGGTGELFF. Written as DNA, the CDR3 is TGCGCCAGCAGGGGGGGAGGGACCGGGGAGCTGTTTTTT.

This rearrangement joins TRBV7-8 to TRBJ2-1; the match to TRBD2 covers 9 bases. This CDR3 comprises 16 residues. CDR1 is SGHVS and CDR2 is FQNEAQ in the germline V gene. After removal of 6 bases from V and 0 bases from J, the junction contained 6 bases not matched to a gene. The CDR3 sequence is CASRRLAVPSYNEQFF. The DNA for the CDR3 is TGTGCCAGCAGACGACTAGCGGTCCCCTCCTACAATGAGCAGTTCTTC.

This chain links TRBV2 with TRBJ1-4; D possibly corresponds to TRBD1 (5 bases). CDR1 is SNHLY, CDR2 FYNNEI, per germline. V gave up 9 bases and J gave up 7 bases, with 15 bases separating them. There are 13 residues in the CDR3. Here the CDR3 reads CARTTARGEKLFF. The CDR3 region has the DNA TGTGCCAGGACGACCGCTAGGGGTGAAAAACTGTTTTTT.

This chain links TRBV10-3 with TRBJ2-7; 8 nucleotides agree with TRBD2. V lost 2 bases, J lost 3 bases, and 6 bases stayed unmatched. Germline V gene data show CDR1 as ENHRY and CDR2 as SYGVKD. The CDR3 has 15 residues. CDR3 sequence (DNA): TGTGCCATCAGTGAGGAGGCCCGGGGGGGCTACGAGCAGTACTTC. Translated, it gives CAISEEARGGYEQYF.

The chain combines TRBV2 with TRBJ1-5; D is unresolved. Germline V gene sequence: CDR1 SNHLY, CDR2 FYNNEI. Trimming pared 5 bases from V and 1 base from J, leaving 6 bases between. The CDR3 length is 13 residues. CDR3: CASSFTSNQPQHF. DNA of the CDR3: TGTGCCAGCAGTTTCACAAGCAATCAGCCCCAGCATTTT.

The chain has TRBV28 and TRBJ1-2; D is perhaps TRBD1 (6 bases). From germline, CDR1 is MDHEN and CDR2 SYDVKM. Trimming took 5 bases from V and 5 from J, leaving 21 bases between them. The CDR3 is made up of 16 amino acids. The CDR3 here is CASSPAGGASRYGYTF. CDR3 in DNA: TGTGCCAGCAGTCCTGCGGGGGGGGCTTCTAGATATGGCTACACCTTC.

The chain recombines TRBV9 with TRBJ1-1, with D perhaps matching TRBD1 (6 bases). Germline V CDR1 and CDR2: SGDLS, YYNGEE. CDR3 length: 14 residues. The V and J ends lost 0 bases and 7 bases respectively, with 13 bases between them. CDR3 nucleotides: TGTGCCAGCAGCGTAGAGGCGGGGGCGGTTGAAGCTTTCTTT. Its translation: CASSVEAGAVEAFF.

This rearrangement joins TRBV6-5 to TRBJ2-3; D is uncertain. V was cut by 5 bases and J by 1 base, with 7 bases left in between. Germline assignment: CDR1 MNHEY and CDR2 SVGAGI. This CDR3 contains 13 residues. The DNA for the CDR3 is TGTGCCAGCAGTGAGGTCGGCACAGATACGCAGTATTTT. It specifies CASSEVGTDTQYF.

V and J are TRBV7-3 and TRBJ2-1, with D tentatively TRBD1 (6 bases). Trimming pared 2 bases from V and 4 bases from J, leaving 12 bases between. This CDR3 has 15 amino acids. The V gene's germline CDR1 is SGHTA and CDR2 FQGTGA. In DNA, the CDR3 is TGTGCCAGCAGCTTAGTAGGGGGATCGTACAATGAGCAGTTCTTC. This sequence encodes CASSLVGGSYNEQFF.

This sequence joins TRBV5-6 and TRBJ2-7, with 11 positions matching TRBD1. The CDR3 length is 14 residues. The junction had 3 bases not matched to a gene; V was cut back by 4 bases and J by 3 bases. CDR1 is SGHDT and CDR2 is YYEEEE in the germline V gene. Here the CDR3 DNA reads TGTGCCAGCAGCGGGGGGACAGGGGGCTACGAGCAGTACTTC. Translating it yields CASSGGTGGYEQYF.

J is TRBJ1-1 and V is TRBV10-3; perhaps TRBD1 as D (5 bases). CDR3 length: 14 amino acids. CDR1 and CDR2 from the germline V gene are ENHRY and SYGVKD. The V and J ends lost 6 bases and 5 bases respectively, with 16 bases between them. The CDR3 is CAIRPGGFVTEAFF. CDR3 bases: TGTGCCATCAGGCCGGGGGGGTTTGTGACTGAAGCTTTCTTT.

The J gene is TRBJ1-2, the V gene TRBV7-2; D perhaps matches TRBD1 (5 bases). V lost 1 base, J lost 2 bases, and 5 bases lay in between. The V gene's germline CDR1 is SGHTA and CDR2 FQGNSA. The CDR3 has 13 residues. The CDR3 sequence: CASSLGTNYGYTF. CDR3 in DNA: TGTGCCAGCAGCTTAGGGACAAACTATGGCTACACCTTC. Variable domain in full (rest from reference TRBV7-2 and TRBJ1-2): GAGVSQSPSNKVTEKGKDVELRCDPISGHTALYWYRQSLGQGLEFLIYFQGNSAPDKSGLPSDRFSAERTGGSVSTLTIQRTQQEDSAVYLCASSLGTNYGYTFGSGTRLTVV.